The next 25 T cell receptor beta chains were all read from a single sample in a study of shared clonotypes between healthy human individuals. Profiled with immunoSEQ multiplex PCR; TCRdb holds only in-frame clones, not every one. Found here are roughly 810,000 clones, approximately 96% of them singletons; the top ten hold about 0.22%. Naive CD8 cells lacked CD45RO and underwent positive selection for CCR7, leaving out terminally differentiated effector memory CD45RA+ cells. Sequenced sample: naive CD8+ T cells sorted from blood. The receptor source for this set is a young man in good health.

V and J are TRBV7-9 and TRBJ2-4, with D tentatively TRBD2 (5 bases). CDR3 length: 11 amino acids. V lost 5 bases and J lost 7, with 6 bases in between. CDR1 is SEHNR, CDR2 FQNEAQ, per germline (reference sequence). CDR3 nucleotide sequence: TGTGCCAGCAGCCCGGGGAACATTCAGTACTTC. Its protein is CASSPGNIQYF.

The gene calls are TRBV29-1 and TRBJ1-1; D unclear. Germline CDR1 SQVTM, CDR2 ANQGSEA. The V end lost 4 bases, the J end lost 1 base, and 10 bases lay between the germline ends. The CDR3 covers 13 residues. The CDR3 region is CSVVGASNTEAFF. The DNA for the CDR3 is TGCAGCGTTGTCGGAGCGTCGAACACTGAAGCTTTCTTT.

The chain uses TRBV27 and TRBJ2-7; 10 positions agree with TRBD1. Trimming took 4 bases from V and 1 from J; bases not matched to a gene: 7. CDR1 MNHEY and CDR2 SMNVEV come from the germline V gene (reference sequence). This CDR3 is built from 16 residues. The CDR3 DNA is TGTGCCAGCAGTTCCCTCCCGGGACAGGGGTCCTACGAGCAGTACTTC. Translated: CASSSLPGQGSYEQYF.

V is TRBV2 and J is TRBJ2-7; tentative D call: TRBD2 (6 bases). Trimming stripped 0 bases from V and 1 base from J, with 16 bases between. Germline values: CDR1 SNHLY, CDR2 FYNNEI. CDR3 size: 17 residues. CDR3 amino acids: CASSEALGGIRSYEQYF. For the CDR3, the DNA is TGTGCCAGCAGTGAAGCGCTCGGGGGAATTAGGTCCTACGAGCAGTACTTC.

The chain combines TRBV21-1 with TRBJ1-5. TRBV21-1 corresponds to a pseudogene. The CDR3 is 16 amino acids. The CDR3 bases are TGTGCCAGCAGGTATCCGCTACATTGGCATCATCAGCCCCAGCATTTT. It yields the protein CASRYPLHWHHQPQHF.

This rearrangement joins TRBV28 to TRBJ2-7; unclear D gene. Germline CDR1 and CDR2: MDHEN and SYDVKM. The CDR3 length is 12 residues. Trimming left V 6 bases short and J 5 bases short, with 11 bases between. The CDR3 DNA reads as TGTGCCAGCAGCGACGGACGAGACGAGCAGTACTTC. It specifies CASSDGRDEQYF.

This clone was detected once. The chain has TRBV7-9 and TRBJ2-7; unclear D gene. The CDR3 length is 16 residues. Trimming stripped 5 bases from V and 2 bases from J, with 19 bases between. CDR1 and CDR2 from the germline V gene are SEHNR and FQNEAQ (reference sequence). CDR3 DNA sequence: TGTGCCAGCAGCCTGCTTGGGCAGAAAAAAGCCTACGAGCAGTACTTC. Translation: CASSLLGQKKAYEQYF.

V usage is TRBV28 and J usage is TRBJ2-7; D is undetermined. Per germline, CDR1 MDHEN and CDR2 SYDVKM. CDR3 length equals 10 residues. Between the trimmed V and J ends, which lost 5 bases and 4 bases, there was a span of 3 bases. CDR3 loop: CASSAYEQYF. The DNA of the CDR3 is TGTGCCAGCAGTGCATACGAGCAGTACTTC. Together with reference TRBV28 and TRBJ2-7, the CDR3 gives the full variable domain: DVKVTQSSRYLVKRTGEKVFLECVQDMDHENMFWYRQDPGLGLRLIYFSYDVKMKEKGDIPEGYSVSREKKERFSLILESASTNQTSMYLCASSAYEQYFGPGTRLTVT.

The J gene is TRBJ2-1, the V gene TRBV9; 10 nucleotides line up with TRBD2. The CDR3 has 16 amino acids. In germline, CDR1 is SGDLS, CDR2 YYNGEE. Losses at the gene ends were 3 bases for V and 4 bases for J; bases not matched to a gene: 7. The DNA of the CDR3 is TGTGCCAGCAGCGCCGAACAGGGACTAGCGTACAATGAGCAGTTCTTC. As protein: CASSAEQGLAYNEQFF.

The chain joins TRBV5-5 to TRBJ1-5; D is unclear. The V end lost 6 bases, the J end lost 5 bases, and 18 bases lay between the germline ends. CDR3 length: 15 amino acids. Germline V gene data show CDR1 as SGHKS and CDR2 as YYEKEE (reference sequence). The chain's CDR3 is CASMANPGRYQPQHF. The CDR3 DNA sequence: TGTGCCAGCATGGCCAATCCCGGCCGTTATCAGCCCCAGCATTTT.

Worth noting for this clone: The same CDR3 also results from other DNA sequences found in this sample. The CDR3 DNA sequence: TGTGCCAGCAGCTTAGGGGGGTCTGGGGCCAACGTCCTGACTTTC. Amino acid sequence: CASSLGGSGANVLTF. This sequence joins TRBV7-8 and TRBJ2-6, with D perhaps given as TRBD1 or TRBD2 (5 bases each). Looked up from germline, CDR1 is SGHVS and CDR2 is FQNEAQ. This CDR3 is 15 amino acids long. Trimming took off 1 base at V and 1 base at J, with 5 bases between the two ends.

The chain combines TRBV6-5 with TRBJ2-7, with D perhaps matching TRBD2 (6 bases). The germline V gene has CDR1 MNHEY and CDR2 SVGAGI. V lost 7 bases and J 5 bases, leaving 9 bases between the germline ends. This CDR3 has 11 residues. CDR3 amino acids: CASKRTNEQYF. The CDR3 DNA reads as TGTGCCAGCAAGCGGACTAACGAGCAGTACTTC.

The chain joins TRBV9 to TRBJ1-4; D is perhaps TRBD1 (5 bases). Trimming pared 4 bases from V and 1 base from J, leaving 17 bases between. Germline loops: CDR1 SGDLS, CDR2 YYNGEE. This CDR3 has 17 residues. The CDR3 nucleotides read TGTGCCAGCAGCCCCCGGACGGGGCGGTTAACTAATGAAAAACTGTTTTTT. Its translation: CASSPRTGRLTNEKLFF.

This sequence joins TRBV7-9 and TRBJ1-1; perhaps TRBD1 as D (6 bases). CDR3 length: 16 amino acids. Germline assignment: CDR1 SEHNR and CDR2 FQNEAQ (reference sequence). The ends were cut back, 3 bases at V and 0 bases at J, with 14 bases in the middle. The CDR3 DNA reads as TGTGCCAGCAGCTTTAGACAGGAGAAATTGAACACTGAAGCTTTCTTT. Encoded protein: CASSFRQEKLNTEAFF.

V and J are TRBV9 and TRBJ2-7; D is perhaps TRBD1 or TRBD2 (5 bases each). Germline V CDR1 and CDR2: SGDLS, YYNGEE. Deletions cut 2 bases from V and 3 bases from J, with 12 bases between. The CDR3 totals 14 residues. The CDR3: CASSVDGAFYEQYF. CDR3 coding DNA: TGTGCCAGCAGCGTCGACGGGGCCTTCTACGAGCAGTACTTC.

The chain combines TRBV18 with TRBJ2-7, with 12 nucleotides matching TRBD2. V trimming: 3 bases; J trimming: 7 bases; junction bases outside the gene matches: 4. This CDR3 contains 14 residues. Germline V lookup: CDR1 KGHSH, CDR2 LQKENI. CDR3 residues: CASSPTGTSGEQYF. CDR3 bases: TGTGCCAGCTCACCGACCGGGACTAGCGGGGAGCAGTACTTC.

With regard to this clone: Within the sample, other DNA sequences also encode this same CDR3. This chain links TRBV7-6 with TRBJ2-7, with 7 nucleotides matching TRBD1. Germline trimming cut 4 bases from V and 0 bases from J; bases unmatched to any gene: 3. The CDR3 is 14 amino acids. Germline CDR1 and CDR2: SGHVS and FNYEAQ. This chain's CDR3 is CASSSTGSSYEQYF. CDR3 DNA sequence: TGTGCCAGCAGCTCGACAGGGAGCTCCTACGAGCAGTACTTC.

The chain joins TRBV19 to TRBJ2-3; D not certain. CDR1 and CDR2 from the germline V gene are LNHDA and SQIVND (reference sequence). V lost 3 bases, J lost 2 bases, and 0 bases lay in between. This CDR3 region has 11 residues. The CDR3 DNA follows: TGTGCCAGTAGTATCACAGATACGCAGTATTTT. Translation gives CASSITDTQYF.

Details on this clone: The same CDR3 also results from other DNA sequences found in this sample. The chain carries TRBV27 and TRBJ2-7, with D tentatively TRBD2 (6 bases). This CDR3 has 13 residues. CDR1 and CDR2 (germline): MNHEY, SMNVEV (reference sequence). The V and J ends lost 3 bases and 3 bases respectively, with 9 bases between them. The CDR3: CASSLGRGYEQYF. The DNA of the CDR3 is TGTGCCAGCAGTTTGGGGCGGGGCTACGAGCAGTACTTC.

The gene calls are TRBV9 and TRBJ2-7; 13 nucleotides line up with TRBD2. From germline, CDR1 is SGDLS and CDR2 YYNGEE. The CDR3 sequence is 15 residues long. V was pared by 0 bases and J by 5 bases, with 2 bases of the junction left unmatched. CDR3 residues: CASSVDGLAGDEQYF. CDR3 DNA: TGTGCCAGCAGCGTAGATGGACTAGCGGGAGACGAGCAGTACTTC. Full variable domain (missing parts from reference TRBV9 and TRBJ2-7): DSGVTQTPKHLITATGQRVTLRCSPRSGDLSVYWYQQSLDQGLQFLIQYYNGEERAKGNILERFSAQQFPDLHSELNLSSLELGDSALYFCASSVDGLAGDEQYFGPGTRLTVT.

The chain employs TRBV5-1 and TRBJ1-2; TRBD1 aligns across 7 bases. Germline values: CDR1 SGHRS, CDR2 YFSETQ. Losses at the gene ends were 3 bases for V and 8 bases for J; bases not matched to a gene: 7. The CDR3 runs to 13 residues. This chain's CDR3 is CASSSNRGGGYTF. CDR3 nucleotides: TGCGCCAGCAGCTCCAACAGGGGAGGCGGCTACACCTTC.

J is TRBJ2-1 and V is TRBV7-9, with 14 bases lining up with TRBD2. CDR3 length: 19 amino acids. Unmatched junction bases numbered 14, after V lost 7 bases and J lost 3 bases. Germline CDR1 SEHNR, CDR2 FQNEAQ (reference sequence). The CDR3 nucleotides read TGTGCCAGCAACTCACTCCTCGGGACTAGCGGGAGAGACTACAATGAGCAGTTCTTC. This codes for CASNSLLGTSGRDYNEQFF. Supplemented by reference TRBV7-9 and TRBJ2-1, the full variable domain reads DTGVSQNPRHKITKRGQNVTFRCDPISEHNRLYWYRQTLGQGPEFLTYFQNEAQLEKSRLLSDRFSAERPKGSFSTLEIQRTEQGDSAMYLCASNSLLGTSGRDYNEQFFGPGTRLTVL.

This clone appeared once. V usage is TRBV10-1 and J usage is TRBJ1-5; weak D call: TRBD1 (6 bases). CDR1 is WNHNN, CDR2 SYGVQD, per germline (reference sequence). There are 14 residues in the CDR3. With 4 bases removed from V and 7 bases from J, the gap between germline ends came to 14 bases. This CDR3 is CASSVGTPDQPQHF. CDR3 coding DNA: TGCGCCAGCAGTGTCGGGACACCCGACCAGCCCCAGCATTTT.

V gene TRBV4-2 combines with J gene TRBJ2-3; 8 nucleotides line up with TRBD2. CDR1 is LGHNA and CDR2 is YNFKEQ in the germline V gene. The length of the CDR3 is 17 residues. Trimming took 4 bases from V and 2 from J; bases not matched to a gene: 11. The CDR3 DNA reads TGTGCCAGCAGCCGTACCTCGGGACTAGAAAACACAGATACGCAGTATTTT. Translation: CASSRTSGLENTDTQYF.

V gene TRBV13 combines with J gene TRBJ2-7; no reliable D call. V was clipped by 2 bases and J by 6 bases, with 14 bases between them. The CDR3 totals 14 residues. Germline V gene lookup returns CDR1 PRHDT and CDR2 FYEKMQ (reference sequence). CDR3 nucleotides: TGTGCCAGCAGCTTAACCGAAAGAGGACGCGAGCAGTACTTC. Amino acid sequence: CASSLTERGREQYF.